What follows are 32 T cell receptor beta chains derived from one specimen sequenced in a study of blood T cell repertoires in COVID-19. The assay was immunoSEQ multiplex PCR, and TCRdb's table has in-frame clones only and misses some. Seen here are 200,000 to 300,000 clones, 88% observed once, and the top ten hold 0.7%. The specimen was peripheral blood. These receptors were taken from a human donor in a cohort sampled during active COVID-19.

This chain connects TRBV14 to TRBJ1-4, with D hard to call. Germline V CDR1 and CDR2: SGHDN, FVKESK. The CDR3 is made up of 15 amino acids. Trimming stripped 4 bases from V and 5 bases from J, with 14 bases between. CDR3 bases: TGTGCCAGCAGCCCGGGAGGGATGCCGAATGAAAAACTGTTTTTT. It is translated as CASSPGGMPNEKLFF.

J is TRBJ2-7 and V is TRBV3-1 (or the pseudogene TRBV3-2); 8 nucleotides align to TRBD1. Germline V gene sequence: CDR1 LGHDT, CDR2 YNNKEL (reference sequence). The CDR3 spans 15 residues. Trimming cost V 5 bases and J 1 base; bases outside gene matches: 7. Here the CDR3 reads CASSSDRGLSYEQYF. Here the CDR3 DNA reads TGTGCCAGCAGCTCCGACAGGGGTCTTTCCTACGAGCAGTACTTC.

The CDR3 sequence: CASSWTGSYEQYF. For the CDR3, the DNA is TGCGCCAGCAGCTGGACAGGGTCCTACGAGCAGTACTTC. The gene calls are TRBV5-1 and TRBJ2-7; 8 nucleotides match TRBD1. Germline V CDR1 and CDR2: SGHRS, YFSETQ. J was trimmed by 1 base and V by 3 bases; bases with no gene match: 0. The CDR3 runs 13 residues.

This chain joins TRBV10-3 and TRBJ1-2; a weak D match, TRBD1 (6 bases). Trimming took 0 bases from V and 4 from J, leaving 12 bases between them. The CDR3 extends over 15 amino acids. Per germline, CDR1 ENHRY and CDR2 SYGVKD. Here the CDR3 DNA reads TGTGCCATCAGTGAGTCCATACAGGGAAGCTATGGCTACACCTTC. Its protein product is CAISESIQGSYGYTF.

V and J are TRBV30 and TRBJ1-2, with D possibly TRBD1 on 6 matching bases. Trimming took off 0 bases at V and 0 bases at J, with 8 bases between the two ends. Germline-derived CDR1 and CDR2 are GTSNPN and SVGIG (reference sequence). This CDR3 is 14 amino acids long. This CDR3 is CAWSVHRANYGYTF. DNA for the CDR3: TGTGCCTGGAGTGTACACAGGGCTAACTATGGCTACACCTTC.

The chain employs TRBV7-9 and TRBJ1-1, with D perhaps TRBD1 (5 bases). Germline V gives CDR1 SEHNR, CDR2 FQNEAQ (reference sequence). Trimming removed 1 base at V and 0 bases at J, with 9 bases between. The length of the CDR3 is 15 residues. The CDR3 coding sequence is TGTGCCAGCAGCTTAGTAACAGGAGTGAACACTGAAGCTTTCTTT. This encodes CASSLVTGVNTEAFF.

This rearrangement joins TRBV7-2 to TRBJ2-6; the D is unclear. V was trimmed by 7 bases and J by 1 base, leaving 8 bases between them. Germline loops: CDR1 SGHTA, CDR2 FQGNSA. The CDR3 contains 14 residues. CDR3 coding DNA: TGTGCCAGCAACCGGGTTTCTGGGGCCAACGTCCTGACTTTC. Amino acid sequence: CASNRVSGANVLTF.

The chain joins TRBV19 to TRBJ1-2; D might be TRBD1 (6 bases). The CDR3 sequence is 13 residues long. With 7 bases removed from V and 2 bases from J, the gap between germline ends came to 11 bases. The germline CDR1 and CDR2 sequences are LNHDA and SQIVND (reference sequence). The CDR3 DNA reads TGTGCCAGTATGGAGAGGGGGAACTATGGCTACACCTTC. Protein: CASMERGNYGYTF.

CDR3 in DNA: TGTGCCAGCAGTCCTAGTTTGAGAGGATACAATGAGCAGTTCTTC. This encodes CASSPSLRGYNEQFF. The chain carries TRBV28 and TRBJ2-1; D not resolved. The CDR3 runs 15 residues. From germline, CDR1 is MDHEN and CDR2 SYDVKM. The V gene lost 5 bases and the J gene lost 4 bases, with 15 bases spanning the gap.

This clone was found once. The V call is TRBV6-6, the J call TRBJ2-1; 10 nucleotides align to TRBD2. Trimming at V came to 4 bases and at J to 7 bases, leaving 7 bases not matched to a gene. Per the germline V gene, CDR1 is MNHNY and CDR2 is SVGAGI (reference sequence). This CDR3 region has 15 residues. In DNA form, the CDR3 reads TGTGCCAGCAGTTCACTAGCGGGAACCCGGAATGAGCAGTTCTTC. Translated, it gives CASSSLAGTRNEQFF.

The rearrangement uses TRBV7-6 and TRBJ2-7; D remains unclear. Germline V gives CDR1 SGHVS, CDR2 FNYEAQ. Deletions cut 1 base from V and 7 bases from J, with 5 bases between. The CDR3 sequence is 11 residues long. CDR3 coding DNA: TGTGCCAGCAGCTTAGACGGGGAGCAGTACTTC. Its protein is CASSLDGEQYF.

V usage is TRBV7-2 and J usage is TRBJ2-7; D not certain. This CDR3 has 14 amino acids. The V and J ends lost 6 bases and 7 bases respectively, with 19 bases between them. In germline, CDR1 is SGHTA, CDR2 FQGNSA. DNA of the CDR3: TGTGCCAGCAGAACTGATTCTGGCGTCAGGGAGCAGTACTTC. This sequence encodes CASRTDSGVREQYF. Full variable domain (rest looked up from reference TRBV7-2 and TRBJ2-7): GAGVSQSPSNKVTEKGKDVELRCDPISGHTALYWYRQSLGQGLEFLIYFQGNSAPDKSGLPSDRFSAERTGGSVSTLTIQRTQQEDSAVYLCASRTDSGVREQYFGPGTRLTVT.

The chain combines TRBV2 with TRBJ2-1, with 9 bases identical to TRBD2. Germline V gene sequence: CDR1 SNHLY, CDR2 FYNNEI. V lost 8 bases, J lost 9 bases, and 11 bases stayed unmatched. CDR3 length: 14 residues. Here the CDR3 DNA reads TGTGCCAGCCCAACCGGGACTAGCAACAGTGAGCAGTTCTTC. Translated, it gives CASPTGTSNSEQFF. Supplemented by reference TRBV2 and TRBJ2-1, the full variable domain reads EPEVTQTPSHQVTQMGQEVILRCVPISNHLYFYWYRQILGQKVEFLVSFYNNEISEKSEIFDDQFSVERPDGSNFTLKIRSTKLEDSAMYFCASPTGTSNSEQFFGPGTRLTVL.

The rearrangement links TRBV6-1 to TRBJ1-3; D gene unclear. The V end was cut by 2 bases, the J end by 0 bases, with 8 bases between. The CDR3 has 15 residues. Looked up from germline, CDR1 is MNHNS and CDR2 is SASEGT. The CDR3 spells CASSERGVSGNTIYF. The CDR3 DNA is TGTGCCAGCAGTGAAAGAGGTGTCTCTGGAAACACCATATATTTT.

About this clone itself: Other DNA sequences within the sample encode an identical CDR3. The chain has TRBV6-5 and TRBJ1-1; unclear D gene. Trimming removed 0 bases at V and 1 base at J, with 6 bases between. Germline V gene data show CDR1 as MNHEY and CDR2 as SVGAGI. This CDR3 has 14 residues. The CDR3 bases are TGTGCCAGCAGTTACTCAGAGAGGAACACTGAAGCTTTCTTT. Its translation: CASSYSERNTEAFF.

This sequence joins TRBV2 and TRBJ1-4; a possible D gene is TRBD1 (6 bases). The CDR3 is 14 amino acids. Germline CDR1 and CDR2: SNHLY and FYNNEI. The germline V and J ends were trimmed by 5 bases and 4 bases, with 11 bases remaining between them. DNA for the CDR3: TGTGCCAGCAGTAGGACAGTACTTAATGAAAAACTGTTTTTT. Its protein is CASSRTVLNEKLFF.

V is TRBV24-1 and J is TRBJ1-1, with a possible D match to TRBD1 (5 bases). Trimming shortened V by 4 bases and J by 0 bases, and 17 bases separated the two germline ends. The germline CDR1 and CDR2 sequences are KGHDR and SFDVKD. The CDR3 is 17 amino acids. The CDR3 is CATSEEGSPAMNTEAFF. The CDR3 coding sequence is TGTGCCACCAGTGAGGAGGGGTCACCGGCAATGAACACTGAAGCTTTCTTT.

The rearrangement links TRBV9 to TRBJ2-6; D is unresolved. Trimming stripped 0 bases from V and 0 bases from J, with 4 bases between. Germline values: CDR1 SGDLS, CDR2 YYNGEE. There are 15 residues in the CDR3. This CDR3 reads CASSVVDSGANVLTF. DNA for the CDR3: TGTGCCAGCAGCGTAGTAGACTCTGGGGCCAACGTCCTGACTTTC.

The chain couples TRBV28 to TRBJ2-6; D might be TRBD1 (5 bases). This CDR3 region has 15 residues. V gave up 10 bases and J gave up 1 base, with 14 bases separating them. Germline lookup yields CDR1 MDHEN and CDR2 SYDVKM. The CDR3 loop reads CATHHSGSGANVLTF. In nucleotides, the CDR3 is TGTGCCACGCACCACTCAGGGTCTGGGGCCAACGTCCTGACTTTC.

The chain links TRBV9 to TRBJ2-7; 8 bases match TRBD1. CDR1 is SGDLS, CDR2 YYNGEE, per germline. The V segment lost 4 bases and the J segment 4 bases; nucleotides outside the gene matches: 10. The CDR3 spans 15 residues. CDR3 nucleotide sequence: TGTGCCAGCAGCCCCCCAGGACAGGGAGTATACGAGCAGTACTTC. This gives the protein CASSPPGQGVYEQYF.

The rearrangement links TRBV7-3 to TRBJ2-6; 7 bases agree with TRBD2. CDR3 length equals 14 residues. V was pared by 9 bases and J by 4 bases, with 6 bases of the junction left unmatched. Germline V CDR1 and CDR2: SGHTA, FQGTGA. The CDR3 region has the DNA TGTGCCAGTCAGGGAGGGTCGGGGGCCAACGTCCTGACTTTC. Its protein product is CASQGGSGANVLTF.

CDR3 bases: TGTGCCAGCAGTTACTCCCGGCGGCAGGGGGACACTGAAGCTTTCTTT. Protein: CASSYSRRQGDTEAFF. The chain recombines TRBV6-5 with TRBJ1-1, with 7 bases identical to TRBD1. CDR3 length: 16 residues. Germline CDR1 is MNHEY and CDR2 is SVGAGI. Losses at the gene ends were 0 bases for V and 3 bases for J; bases not matched to a gene: 7.

The chain has TRBV18 and TRBJ2-7; 11 nucleotides align to TRBD1. In germline, CDR1 is KGHSH, CDR2 LQKENI. The V segment lost 2 bases and the J segment 2 bases; nucleotides outside the gene matches: 11. The CDR3 has 18 residues. CDR3 protein: CASSPTPLGTGGTYEQYF. The CDR3 DNA sequence: TGTGCCAGCTCACCAACCCCCCTTGGGACAGGGGGAACCTACGAGCAGTACTTC.

This CDR3 is CASRTYRDRDNEKLFF. CDR3 coding DNA: TGTGCCAGCCGAACCTATAGGGACAGGGATAATGAAAAACTGTTTTTT. The chain couples TRBV27 to TRBJ1-4, with 9 bases lining up with TRBD1. The CDR3 contains 16 residues. V was clipped by 8 bases and J by 4 bases; unmatched bases: 11. Germline CDR1 and CDR2: MNHEY and SMNVEV (reference sequence).

CDR3: CASSSRLGQGATEAFF. DNA for the CDR3: TGCGCCAGCAGCAGTCGCCTCGGACAGGGTGCCACTGAAGCTTTCTTT. The chain employs TRBV5-1 and TRBJ1-1; TRBD1 aligns across 8 bases. From germline, CDR1 is SGHRS and CDR2 YFSETQ. The CDR3 is made up of 16 amino acids. V shed 4 bases and J 4 bases; nucleotides not matched to a gene: 12.

This chain links TRBV5-6 with TRBJ2-3; the match to TRBD2 covers 15 bases. The germline V gene has CDR1 SGHDT and CDR2 YYEEEE. The CDR3 consists of 16 residues. J lost 3 bases, V lost 4 bases, and 3 bases had no gene match. Here the CDR3 reads CASSRTSGGGTDTQYF. Written as DNA, the CDR3 is TGTGCCAGCAGCCGGACTAGCGGGGGGGGTACAGATACGCAGTATTTT.

V gene TRBV7-9 combines with J gene TRBJ2-7; 11 nucleotides line up with TRBD1. J gave up 2 bases and V 5 bases, and 8 bases lay outside the gene matches. The CDR3 contains 16 residues. Germline values: CDR1 SEHNR, CDR2 FQNEAQ (reference sequence). The chain's CDR3 is CASSGARGQGAYEQYF. Here the CDR3 DNA reads TGTGCCAGCAGCGGTGCTAGGGGACAGGGGGCCTACGAGCAGTACTTC. The full variable domain, rest sourced from reference TRBV7-9 and TRBJ2-7, is DTGVSQNPRHKITKRGQNVTFRCDPISEHNRLYWYRQTLGQGPEFLTYFQNEAQLEKSRLLSDRFSAERPKGSFSTLEIQRTEQGDSAMYLCASSGARGQGAYEQYFGPGTRLTVT.

This clone was detected only once. This sequence joins TRBV7-8 and TRBJ2-4; D ambiguous. The CDR3 runs to 11 residues. CDR1 is SGHVS, CDR2 FQNEAQ, per germline. Trimming took off 4 bases at V and 4 bases at J, with 2 bases between the two ends. CDR3 in amino acids: CASSSKNIQYF. CDR3 nucleotide sequence: TGTGCCAGCAGCTCAAAAAACATTCAGTACTTC.

The chain recombines TRBV30 with TRBJ1-2; perhaps TRBD1 as D (6 bases). CDR3 size: 12 residues. The germline CDR1 and CDR2 sequences are GTSNPN and SVGIG (reference sequence). V was pared by 3 bases and J by 8 bases, with 13 bases between. In nucleotides, the CDR3 is TGTGCCTGGAGCCCAACAGGGAACGGCTACACCTTC. It translates to CAWSPTGNGYTF.

The genes are TRBV7-9 and TRBJ1-1; possible D gene TRBD1, 5 bases. Germline V lookup: CDR1 SEHNR, CDR2 FQNEAQ (reference sequence). The length of the CDR3 is 12 residues. Trimming stripped 2 bases from V and 10 bases from J, with 11 bases between. The CDR3 nucleotides are TGTGCCAGCAGCTTAATAGGGAGGGGAGCTTTCTTT. This encodes CASSLIGRGAFF.

The chain combines TRBV18 with TRBJ2-2; D is unresolved. CDR1 is KGHSH, CDR2 LQKENI, per germline. The CDR3 loop spans 14 amino acids. V dropped 1 base and J dropped 7 bases, with 10 bases sitting between them. The CDR3 loop reads CASSPRSLLGELFF. The DNA of the CDR3 is TGTGCCAGCTCACCACGCAGTCTGCTCGGGGAGCTGTTTTTT.

The V gene is TRBV7-8, the J gene TRBJ2-7, with a tentative D call TRBD1 (6 bases). Looked up from germline, CDR1 is SGHVS and CDR2 is FQNEAQ. V was clipped by 1 base and J by 6 bases, with 13 bases between them. This CDR3 is 14 amino acids long. In DNA, the CDR3 is TGTGCCAGCAGCTTAGGACAGGCCTTCGTCGAGCAGTACTTC. It translates to CASSLGQAFVEQYF.